A single sample is the source of the 32 T cell receptor beta chains below, sequenced in a study of blood T cell repertoires in COVID-19. Assay: immunoSEQ multiplex PCR; the TCRdb copy retains only in-frame clones and omits some. The top ten clones hold roughly 4.3% of a sample with 140,000 to 150,000 clones, approximately 73% of them seen once. Sequenced input: peripheral blood. These receptor sequences come from a man aged 55 to 70 with acute or convalescent COVID-19.

This chain uses TRBV2 with TRBJ2-3, with 7 bases lining up with TRBD1. CDR1 and CDR2 (germline): SNHLY, FYNNEI. The CDR3 has 14 residues. Trimming cost V 10 bases and J 3 bases; bases outside gene matches: 10. The CDR3 reads CATRDREGTDTQYF. The CDR3 nucleotides are TGTGCCACCCGAGACAGGGAAGGGACAGATACGCAGTATTTT.

This sequence joins TRBV19 and TRBJ2-5; TRBD1 agrees at 10 bases. The CDR3 sequence is 15 residues long. The germline V gene encodes CDR1 LNHDA and CDR2 SQIVND (reference sequence). J gave up 4 bases and V 5 bases, and 7 bases lay outside the gene matches. The CDR3 loop is CASSGIDRGRETQYF. CDR3 nucleotides: TGTGCCAGTAGTGGGATTGACAGGGGGCGAGAGACCCAGTACTTC. Full variable domain (rest looked up from reference TRBV19 and TRBJ2-5): DGGITQSPKYLFRKEGQNVTLSCEQNLNHDAMYWYRQDPGQGLRLIYYSQIVNDFQKGDIAEGYSVSREKKESFPLTVTSAQKNPTAFYLCASSGIDRGRETQYFGPGTRLLVL.

This clone was recorded once. The gene calls are TRBV2 and TRBJ2-7; TRBD1 agrees at 9 bases. Per the germline V gene, CDR1 is SNHLY and CDR2 is FYNNEI. With V trimmed by 6 bases and J by 2 bases, 5 bases remained unmatched. The CDR3 runs 14 residues. The CDR3 coding sequence is TGTGCCAGCAGATCGGGACAGGGTACCTACGAGCAGTACTTC. Protein product: CASRSGQGTYEQYF.

The rearrangement joins TRBV3-1 (or the pseudogene TRBV3-2) to TRBJ1-3; TRBD1 aligns across 9 bases. V dropped 5 bases and J dropped 2; count of bases not matched to a gene: 4. From germline, CDR1 is LGHDT and CDR2 YNNKEL (reference sequence). The CDR3 runs to 15 residues. DNA of the CDR3: TGTGCCAGCAGCTTCGGGACAGGGACTGGAAACACCATATATTTT. As protein: CASSFGTGTGNTIYF.

The rearrangement joins TRBV18 to TRBJ2-6; the D gene is possibly TRBD2 (5 bases). The germline gives CDR1 KGHSH, CDR2 LQKENI. The CDR3 runs to 15 residues. V was shortened by 4 bases and J by 2 bases, with 9 bases between the two germline ends. The CDR3 spells CASSRESTGANVLTF. In DNA, the CDR3 is TGTGCCAGCTCACGGGAGAGCACTGGGGCCAACGTCCTGACTTTC.

This clone has just a few counts. The genes are TRBV19 and TRBJ1-6, with 7 positions matching TRBD1. Per the germline V gene, CDR1 is LNHDA and CDR2 is SQIVND (reference sequence). CDR3 size: 13 residues. J gave up 7 bases and V 7 bases, and 4 bases lay outside the gene matches. CDR3 protein: CASTMTGNSPLHF. CDR3 in DNA: TGTGCCAGTACCATGACAGGGAATTCACCCCTCCACTTT.

The rearrangement joins TRBV19 to TRBJ1-1, with 7 nucleotides matching TRBD1. Looked up from germline, CDR1 is LNHDA and CDR2 is SQIVND (reference sequence). With 7 bases clipped from V and 3 bases from J, the junction kept 14 bases outside the gene matches. This CDR3 is built from 16 residues. The CDR3 protein is CASTYGWGQIYTEAFF. The CDR3 DNA follows: TGTGCCAGTACCTATGGGTGGGGACAGATTTACACTGAAGCTTTCTTT. The entire variable domain, with the rest obtained from reference TRBV19 and TRBJ1-1, is as follows: DGGITQSPKYLFRKEGQNVTLSCEQNLNHDAMYWYRQDPGQGLRLIYYSQIVNDFQKGDIAEGYSVSREKKESFPLTVTSAQKNPTAFYLCASTYGWGQIYTEAFFGQGTRLTVV.

Notes on this clone: Other nucleotide sequences in the sample specify the same CDR3. This chain uses TRBV5-1 with TRBJ1-1; D is perhaps TRBD1 (6 bases). Trimming took 0 bases from V and 2 from J, leaving 11 bases between them. Germline V CDR1 and CDR2: SGHRS, YFSETQ. This CDR3 spans 15 amino acids. CDR3 bases: TGCGCCAGCAGCTTGGCTTCGGGGGGCAACACTGAAGCTTTCTTT. As protein: CASSLASGGNTEAFF.

The CDR3 loop reads CASSQQLAGEDTQYF. CDR3 nucleotides: TGTGCCAGCAGCCAACAACTAGCGGGAGAGGATACGCAGTATTTT. V gene TRBV4-2 combines with J gene TRBJ2-3; 11 nucleotides agree with TRBD2. The V segment lost 2 bases and the J segment 6 bases; nucleotides outside the gene matches: 4. Germline lookup yields CDR1 LGHNA and CDR2 YNFKEQ. This CDR3 is built from 15 residues.

This clone was recorded only once. V is TRBV19 and J is TRBJ2-5, with 9 bases identical to TRBD1. Germline-derived CDR1 and CDR2 are LNHDA and SQIVND (reference sequence). CDR3 size: 15 residues. J gave up 5 bases and V 4 bases, and 8 bases lay outside the gene matches. This CDR3 reads CASSTNTGGGETQYF. Here the CDR3 DNA reads TGTGCCAGTAGTACTAACACAGGGGGCGGTGAGACCCAGTACTTC.

The CDR3 loop reads CASTSRIEGSGGYTF. CDR3 sequence (DNA): TGCGCCAGCACCAGTAGAATCGAGGGCTCGGGGGGCTACACCTTC. This rearrangement joins TRBV5-1 to TRBJ1-2, with D unresolved. Germline CDR1 is SGHRS and CDR2 is YFSETQ. The CDR3 sequence is 15 residues long. Trimming shortened V by 6 bases and J by 8 bases, and 23 bases separated the two germline ends.

The chain joins TRBV5-1 to TRBJ2-5, with D maybe TRBD2 (7 bases). The germline V gene encodes CDR1 SGHRS and CDR2 YFSETQ. With 4 bases removed from V and 1 base from J, the gap between germline ends came to 17 bases. The CDR3 is made up of 16 amino acids. The CDR3 sequence is CASSTQGGTIQETQYF. As DNA, the CDR3 is TGCGCCAGCAGCACCCAAGGGGGGACTATCCAAGAGACCCAGTACTTC.

The V and J genes are TRBV29-1 and TRBJ2-1; D ambiguous. The CDR3 covers 13 residues. Trimming cost V 8 bases and J 4 bases, with 15 bases left between them. Germline CDR1 is SQVTM and CDR2 is ANQGSEA. The CDR3 bases are TGCAGCCACCAACCGATCACTTACAATGAGCAGTTCTTC. Its protein is CSHQPITYNEQFF.

CDR3 sequence (DNA): TGTGCCTGGAGTGTCGCGGGGGAGACCCAGTACTTC. It yields the protein CAWSVAGETQYF. The chain is built from TRBV30 and TRBJ2-5; tentatively, D is TRBD2 (6 bases). This CDR3 comprises 12 residues. Per germline, CDR1 GTSNPN and CDR2 SVGIG (reference sequence). V was shortened by 0 bases and J by 5 bases, with 7 bases between the two germline ends.

This chain links TRBV7-8 with TRBJ1-5, with a tentative D call TRBD1 (6 bases). The CDR3 totals 14 residues. V gave up 5 bases and J gave up 3 bases, with 11 bases separating them. Germline CDR1 SGHVS, CDR2 FQNEAQ. CDR3 residues: CASSTTGTNQPQHF. The CDR3 nucleotides read TGTGCCAGCAGCACAACAGGGACCAATCAGCCCCAGCATTTT.

The chain joins TRBV30 to TRBJ1-1, with 7 bases fitting TRBD1. V trimming: 3 bases; J trimming: 1 base; junction bases outside the gene matches: 5. Germline V gives CDR1 GTSNPN, CDR2 SVGIG (reference sequence). CDR3 length equals 14 residues. Written as DNA, the CDR3 is TGTGCCTGGAGGATGGGACAGCGGAACACTGAAGCTTTCTTT. As protein: CAWRMGQRNTEAFF.

Here the CDR3 reads CASSRGTSGQETQYF. CDR3 DNA sequence: TGTGCCAGCAGCCGAGGGACTAGCGGCCAAGAGACCCAGTACTTC. The chain uses TRBV28 and TRBJ2-5; 11 bases match TRBD2. Germline V gene sequence: CDR1 MDHEN, CDR2 SYDVKM. The CDR3 consists of 15 residues. Germline trimming cut 6 bases from V and 1 base from J; bases unmatched to any gene: 4. The full variable domain, with the rest looked up from reference TRBV28 and TRBJ2-5, is DVKVTQSSRYLVKRTGEKVFLECVQDMDHENMFWYRQDPGLGLRLIYFSYDVKMKEKGDIPEGYSVSREKKERFSLILESASTNQTSMYLCASSRGTSGQETQYFGPGTRLLVL.

The rearrangement uses TRBV6-5 and TRBJ2-5; 7 bases are shared with TRBD1. This CDR3 spans 13 amino acids. With 9 bases clipped from V and 1 base from J, the junction kept 5 bases outside the gene matches. Germline assignment: CDR1 MNHEY and CDR2 SVGAGI. CDR3 bases: TGTGCCAGTAACAGGGGTTCCCAAGAGACCCAGTACTTC. It encodes CASNRGSQETQYF.

This chain joins TRBV3-1 (or the pseudogene TRBV3-2) and TRBJ2-7; TRBD2 aligns across 10 bases. This CDR3 spans 16 amino acids. Trimming removed 0 bases from V and 5 bases from J; junction bases left unmatched: 7. Germline CDR1 and CDR2: LGHDT and YNNKEL (reference sequence). The CDR3: CASSQDSLAGVNEQYF. The DNA of the CDR3 is TGTGCCAGCAGCCAAGATTCCCTAGCGGGAGTGAACGAGCAGTACTTC.

The rearrangement links TRBV3-1 (or the pseudogene TRBV3-2) to TRBJ2-6; D is unresolved. CDR3 length equals 18 residues. CDR1 is LGHDT and CDR2 is YNNKEL in the germline V gene (reference sequence). The V end lost 0 bases, the J end lost 0 bases, and 12 bases lay between the germline ends. CDR3 residues: CASSQEAALSSGANVLTF. CDR3 in DNA: TGTGCCAGCAGCCAAGAGGCGGCGTTGAGCTCTGGGGCCAACGTCCTGACTTTC.

CDR3 protein: CASSQGEAGGRTDTQYF. The CDR3 DNA reads as TGTGCCAGCAGCCAAGGGGAGGCGGGAGGACGCACAGATACGCAGTATTTT. The rearrangement uses TRBV4-2 and TRBJ2-3; 8 positions agree with TRBD2. This CDR3 is 17 amino acids long. Losses at the gene ends were 1 base for V and 1 base for J; bases not matched to a gene: 7. Germline CDR1 and CDR2: LGHNA and YNFKEQ.

The chain has TRBV27 and TRBJ1-2, with D perhaps TRBD1 (6 bases). The CDR3 is 13 amino acids. The V gene lost 7 bases and the J gene lost 5 bases, with 14 bases spanning the gap. The germline V gene encodes CDR1 MNHEY and CDR2 SMNVEV (reference sequence). The CDR3 loop is CASTTAGTYGYTF. In nucleotides, the CDR3 is TGTGCCAGCACCACGGCCGGGACATATGGCTACACCTTC.

The V call is TRBV11-2, the J call TRBJ1-4; 8 positions match TRBD1. V shed 4 bases and J 4 bases; nucleotides not matched to a gene: 5. The CDR3 has 15 residues. Germline CDR1 is SGHAT and CDR2 is FQNNGV. The CDR3 sequence: CASSYRDRSNEKLFF. The CDR3 DNA follows: TGTGCCAGCAGCTACCGGGACAGGAGTAATGAAAAACTGTTTTTT. Filled out from reference TRBV11-2 and TRBJ1-4, the complete variable domain reads EAGVAQSPRYKIIEKRQSVAFWCNPISGHATLYWYQQILGQGPKLLIQFQNNGVVDDSQLPKDRFSAERLKGVDSTLKIQPAKLEDSAVYLCASSYRDRSNEKLFFGSGTQLSVL.

This clone was seen once. V usage is TRBV3-1 (or the pseudogene TRBV3-2) and J usage is TRBJ1-1; 8 positions match TRBD1. The CDR3 consists of 14 residues. The junction had 13 bases not matched to a gene; V was cut back by 4 bases and J by 12 bases. The V gene's germline CDR1 is LGHDT and CDR2 YNNKEL (reference sequence). CDR3 loop: CASSLHTGGSESFF. The CDR3 nucleotides read TGTGCCAGCAGCCTTCATACAGGGGGATCCGAGTCTTTCTTT.

This clone was found a few times. This rearrangement joins TRBV7-3 to TRBJ2-1, with 10 bases fitting TRBD2. V trimming: 1 base; J trimming: 9 bases; junction bases outside the gene matches: 0. The CDR3 has 13 amino acids. In germline, CDR1 is SGHTA, CDR2 FQGTGA. This CDR3 reads CASSLRLAGEQFF. The CDR3 DNA reads TGTGCCAGCAGCTTAAGACTAGCGGGTGAGCAGTTCTTC. Together with reference TRBV7-3 and TRBJ2-1, the CDR3 gives the full variable domain: GAGVSQTPSNKVTEKGKYVELRCDPISGHTALYWYRQSLGQGPEFLIYFQGTGAADDSGLPNDRFFAVRPEGSVSTLKIQRTERGDSAVYLCASSLRLAGEQFFGPGTRLTVL.

V usage is TRBV4-2 and J usage is TRBJ2-1, with a tentative D call TRBD1 (6 bases). The germline V and J ends were trimmed by 1 base and 0 bases, with 10 bases remaining between them. Germline CDR1 and CDR2: LGHNA and YNFKEQ. The CDR3 runs 16 residues. The CDR3 DNA reads as TGTGCCAGCAGCCAAGGGGCGGACAGCTCCTACAATGAGCAGTTCTTC. Encoded protein: CASSQGADSSYNEQFF.

The rearrangement joins TRBV28 to TRBJ2-1, with 7 bases identical to TRBD2. CDR1 is MDHEN, CDR2 SYDVKM, per germline. This CDR3 comprises 14 residues. V lost 7 bases and J lost 1; bases outside the gene matches: 4. The CDR3, as DNA: TGTGCCAGCAACCCCGGGGGGTCCTACAATGAGCAGTTCTTC. It specifies CASNPGGSYNEQFF.

The CDR3 DNA reads TGTGCCAGCAGCAAAGGGACAGGGGTGTATAGCGGGAGGGCCCGCTCCTACAATGAGCAGTTCTTC. It specifies CASSKGTGVYSGRARSYNEQFF. This rearrangement joins TRBV21-1 to TRBJ2-1; the DNA was not compared with TRBD2, the D call given in the table. TRBV21-1 represents a pseudogene. The CDR3 is made up of 22 amino acids.

This rearrangement joins TRBV7-8 to TRBJ2-7; D is undetermined. V dropped 2 bases and J dropped 6 bases, with 11 bases sitting between them. Germline V gives CDR1 SGHVS, CDR2 FQNEAQ. This CDR3 has 13 amino acids. DNA of the CDR3: TGTGCCAGCAGCTTAACTGAGCTATCCGAGCAGTACTTC. Its translation is CASSLTELSEQYF.

This rearrangement joins TRBV5-5 to TRBJ2-1, with D possibly being TRBD1 (5 bases). The CDR3 contains 14 residues. Germline CDR1 reads SGHKS; CDR2 reads YYEKEE (reference sequence). V was trimmed by 0 bases and J by 9 bases, leaving 13 bases between them. CDR3 DNA sequence: TGTGCCAGCAGCTTGGGAACGGTTAGGGGTGAGCAGTTCTTC. Translating gives CASSLGTVRGEQFF.

J is TRBJ2-6 and V is TRBV12-5; no clear D. V lost 2 bases and J 4 bases, leaving 12 bases between the germline ends. The CDR3 spans 16 residues. Germline lookup yields CDR1 LGHNT and CDR2 FRNRAP. The CDR3 reads CASGLTGGSGANVLTF. As DNA, the CDR3 is TGTGCTAGTGGTTTGACCGGCGGTTCAGGGGCCAACGTCCTGACTTTC.

This clone came up a few times. The chain recombines TRBV3-1 (or the pseudogene TRBV3-2) with TRBJ2-1; 10 nucleotides agree with TRBD2. CDR1 and CDR2 (germline): LGHDT, YNNKEL (reference sequence). This CDR3 region has 15 residues. V lost 5 bases to trimming and J lost 5 bases; unmatched junction nucleotides: 6. Here the CDR3 reads CASSSSGRADNEQFF. CDR3 DNA sequence: TGTGCCAGCAGCTCTAGCGGGAGAGCAGACAATGAGCAGTTCTTC.